This T cell receptor beta chain emerged from a study of T-cell reconstitution after alpha-beta-depleted transplantation in children. The V gene lost 4 bases and the J gene lost 13 bases, with 11 bases spanning the gap. Germline CDR1 is SNHLY and CDR2 is FYNNEI. The CDR3 sequence is 11 residues long. This clonotype has at least ten counts. Its specificity is unknown. Findings and limits, study-wide: Once a year had passed after transplant, T-cell counts and diversity came mostly from newly produced T cells.

For TCRbeta, the library was prepared with unique molecular identifiers. A single record per CDR3 protein comes from TCRdb applying MiXCR to the PCR reads. The sample consists of about 260,000 distinct CDR3 sequences, 6.5% to 9% of them appearing once. The sequencing here drew on PBMCs, mostly from graft donor cells, taken 180 days after TCRalphabeta/CD19-depleted stem cell transplant. This clonotype was sampled from a male patient aged 10-17 years who had a stem cell transplant for acute lymphoblastic leukemia, so the T cells may come from the graft donor. The chain is built from TRBV2 and TRBJ2-1; unclear D gene. The CDR3 sequence is CASSGPRNQFF. CDR3 DNA sequence: TGTGCCAGCAGTGGACCACGTAACCAGTTCTTC.